This is a list of T cell receptor beta chains from one sample in a study of T cells in Graves' hyperthyroidism and ophthalmopathy. TCRdb independently ran MiXCR on the multiplex PCR reads; one entry per CDR3 protein. The sample holds about 710,000 distinct CDR3 sequences; 16% are singletons and the top ten take around 7.7%. Sequenced sample: blood. These receptors came from a man younger than 35 with Graves' hyperthyroidism. The CDR3 runs from the conserved cysteine through the conserved F or W. Each record gives: J gene, clone size, D gene, V gene, CDR3 protein, CDR3 DNA. D genes are given only for firm matches. Clone size is not always given. Where it is, it says once, few, many or a class for expanded clones.

J: TRBJ2-1
size: few
D: .
V: TRBV27
CDR3: CASSSDSYSYNEQFF
DNA: TGTGCCAGCAGTTCTGACAGCTATTCCTACAATGAGCAGTTCTTC

J: TRBJ2-3
size: many
D: .
V: TRBV7-2
CDR3: CASSLARNTDTQYF
DNA: TGTGCCAGCAGCTTAGCCCGGAACACAGATACGCAGTATTTT

J: TRBJ1-1
size: .
D: TRBD1
V: TRBV20-1
CDR3: CSADRATEAFF
DNA: TGCAGTGCTGACAGGGCTACTGAAGCTTTCTTT

J: TRBJ2-5
size: .
D: .
V: TRBV12-3/TRBV12-4
CDR3: CASSPDSVQETQYF
DNA: TGTGCCAGCAGTCCCGACAGCGTCCAAGAGACCCAGTACTTC

J: TRBJ2-7
size: many
D: .
V: TRBV6-2/TRBV6-3
CDR3: CASRNPGLAPSYEQYF
DNA: TGTGCCAGCCGAAACCCGGGGCTAGCGCCTTCCTACGAGCAGTACTTC

J: TRBJ1-2
size: many
D: .
V: TRBV6-1
CDR3: CASSRQDYGYTF
DNA: TGTGCCAGCAGTCGACAGGACTATGGCTACACCTTC

J: TRBJ2-7
size: many
D: TRBD1
V: TRBV6-1
CDR3: CASSYGQGDYEQYF
DNA: TGTGCCAGCAGTTACGGGCAGGGGGACTACGAGCAGTACTTC

J: TRBJ1-6
size: .
D: .
V: TRBV5-1
CDR3: CASSLGGLREGSPLHF
DNA: TGCGCCAGCAGCTTGGGGGGCCTCCGAGAAGGTTCACCCCTCCACTTT

J: TRBJ1-4
size: few
D: TRBD1
V: TRBV20-1
CDR3: CSAAQGGATNEKLFF
DNA: TGCAGTGCCGCTCAGGGGGGGGCAACTAATGAAAAACTGTTTTTT

J: TRBJ1-1
size: many
D: TRBD1
V: TRBV12-3/TRBV12-4
CDR3: CASSRWTGGTEAFF
DNA: TGTGCCAGCAGTAGATGGACAGGGGGGACTGAAGCTTTCTTT

J: TRBJ1-2
size: many
D: .
V: TRBV28
CDR3: CASNRGWGYTF
DNA: TGTGCCAGCAACAGAGGTTGGGGCTACACCTTC

J: TRBJ1-6
size: few
D: .
V: TRBV15
CDR3: CATSRGTTNSPLHF
DNA: TGTGCCACCAGCAGGGGGACGACTAATTCACCCCTCCACTTT

J: TRBJ2-7
size: many
D: .
V: TRBV5-5
CDR3: CASSLRDTAYEQYF
DNA: TGTGCCAGCAGCCTCCGGGACACGGCCTACGAGCAGTACTTC

J: TRBJ1-1
size: many
D: TRBD1
V: TRBV11-2
CDR3: CASSLAGQSLNTEAFF
DNA: TGTGCCAGCAGCTTAGCGGGACAGTCACTAAACACTGAAGCTTTCTTT

J: TRBJ1-5
size: few
D: .
V: TRBV19
CDR3: CASKAGRGNQPQHF
DNA: TGTGCCTCAAAAGCGGGACGAGGCAATCAGCCCCAGCATTTT

J: TRBJ1-4
size: .
D: TRBD1
V: TRBV7-9
CDR3: CASSLTNRGPGEKLFF
DNA: TGTGCCAGCAGCCTTACGAACAGGGGCCCGGGTGAAAAACTGTTTTTT

J: TRBJ2-1
size: few
D: TRBD1
V: TRBV7-3
CDR3: CASSVTGGDEQFF
DNA: TGTGCCAGCAGCGTAACAGGGGGCGATGAGCAGTTCTTC

J: TRBJ2-3
size: many
D: TRBD2
V: TRBV27
CDR3: CASSFIAGRTDTQYF
DNA: TGTGCCAGCAGTTTCATAGCGGGAAGGACAGATACGCAGTATTTT

J: TRBJ2-1
size: .
D: .
V: TRBV7-2
CDR3: CASSLVAGARSSYNEQFF
DNA: TGTGCCAGCAGCTTAGTCGCGGGGGCTAGGAGCTCCTACAATGAGCAGTTCTTC

J: TRBJ2-1
size: .
D: .
V: TRBV6-5
CDR3: CASSYHGLREQFF
DNA: TGTGCCAGCAGTTACCACGGACTACGTGAGCAGTTCTTC

J: TRBJ2-6
size: few
D: .
V: TRBV6-5
CDR3: CASSYPGANVLTF
DNA: TGTGCCAGCAGTTACCCAGGGGCCAACGTCCTGACTTTC

J: TRBJ1-2
size: few
D: .
V: TRBV6-6
CDR3: CASSYSMQGNGYTF
DNA: TGTGCCAGCAGTTACTCGATGCAGGGCAATGGCTACACCTTC

J: TRBJ2-5
size: many
D: .
V: TRBV7-2
CDR3: CASSLGPRQETQYF
DNA: TGTGCCAGCAGCTTGGGACCTCGACAAGAGACCCAGTACTTC

J: TRBJ2-2
size: many
D: TRBD2
V: TRBV7-8
CDR3: CASSFLSGVTTGELFF
DNA: TGTGCCAGCAGCTTTTTGAGCGGGGTGACCACCGGGGAGCTGTTTTTT

J: TRBJ2-7
size: few
D: TRBD2
V: TRBV20-1
CDR3: CSALGLAGRSDGEQYF
DNA: TGCAGTGCATTGGGACTAGCGGGAAGATCCGACGGCGAGCAGTACTTC

J: TRBJ1-4
size: .
D: .
V: TRBV11-2
CDR3: CASRDLDEKLFF
DNA: TGTGCCAGTCGGGACTTAGACGAAAAACTGTTTTTT

J: TRBJ1-4
size: few
D: .
V: TRBV19
CDR3: CASSIGGFEKLFF
DNA: TGTGCCAGTAGTATAGGAGGTTTCGAAAAACTGTTTTTT

J: TRBJ1-6
size: few
D: TRBD1
V: TRBV30
CDR3: CAWSVRDRLHF
DNA: TGTGCCTGGAGTGTTAGGGACAGGCTCCACTTT

J: TRBJ2-7
size: many
D: TRBD2
V: TRBV20-1
CDR3: CSAMFSGRAYEQYF
DNA: TGCAGTGCTATGTTTAGCGGGAGGGCCTACGAGCAGTACTTC

J: TRBJ2-4
size: many
D: .
V: TRBV12-3/TRBV12-4
CDR3: CASSLLDRENIQYF
DNA: TGTGCCAGCAGTTTATTGGACAGAGAAAACATTCAGTACTTC

J: TRBJ2-3
size: .
D: TRBD2
V: TRBV28
CDR3: CASSLSRGGRSDTDTQYF
DNA: TGTGCCAGCAGTTTAAGTAGGGGCGGGAGGTCCGACACAGATACGCAGTATTTT

J: TRBJ1-1
size: few
D: .
V: TRBV24-1
CDR3: CALLNTEAFF
DNA: TGTGCCCTACTGAACACTGAAGCTTTCTTT

J: TRBJ2-7
size: few
D: TRBD1
V: TRBV20-1
CDR3: CSAEAGTGVTYEQYF
DNA: TGCAGTGCGGAGGCCGGGACAGGGGTTACATACGAGCAGTACTTC

J: TRBJ1-2
size: few
D: TRBD1
V: TRBV28
CDR3: CASTLVLTGGHGYTF
DNA: TGTGCCAGCACCCTTGTGCTGACAGGGGGTCATGGCTACACCTTC

J: TRBJ1-1
size: many
D: .
V: TRBV19
CDR3: CASNMGNTEAFF
DNA: TGTGCCAGTAACATGGGGAACACTGAAGCTTTCTTT

J: TRBJ2-7
size: many
D: .
V: TRBV12-3/TRBV12-4
CDR3: CASSRRQDYEQYF
DNA: TGTGCCAGCAGTCGCCGACAGGACTACGAGCAGTACTTC

J: TRBJ2-7
size: few
D: TRBD2
V: TRBV29-1
CDR3: CSVEFFQRDRYEQYF
DNA: TGCAGCGTTGAATTTTTCCAGCGGGACCGCTACGAGCAGTACTTC

J: TRBJ1-1
size: .
D: TRBD1
V: TRBV29-1
CDR3: CSVDGGRGRGAEAFF
DNA: TGCAGCGTTGATGGGGGCAGGGGGCGTGGGGCTGAAGCTTTCTTT

J: TRBJ1-1
size: many
D: .
V: TRBV12-3/TRBV12-4
CDR3: CASSPVSWRSEAFF
DNA: TGTGCCAGCAGTCCCGTGAGTTGGCGTTCTGAAGCTTTCTTT

J: TRBJ1-6
size: few
D: .
V: TRBV30
CDR3: CAWSPYGLNSPLHF
DNA: TGTGCCTGGAGCCCATACGGACTTAATTCACCCCTCCACTTT

J: TRBJ2-2
size: .
D: .
V: TRBV5-1
CDR3: CASSLAGTRTGELFF
DNA: TGCGCCAGCAGCTTGGCCGGGACACGTACCGGGGAGCTGTTTTTT